Sequencing of this T cell receptor beta chain was carried out in a study of T cells in Graves' hyperthyroidism and ophthalmopathy. In regard to this clonotype: Compared with germline, one end of the junction differs, possibly owing to a read error.

CDR1 and CDR2 (germline): LGHDT, YNNKEL (reference sequence). The CDR3 extends over 16 amino acids. Amplification targeted TCR beta CDR3 regions from RNA transcripts. During a first-round RT-PCR of the TCR CDR3, the HTBI primer set was used. Using its own MiXCR run on the multiplex PCR reads, TCRdb lists one record per CDR3 protein. The sample consists of around 520,000 distinct CDR3 sequences, approximately 15% of them appearing once. The chain combines TRBV3-1 with TRBJ1-5; 10 nucleotides match TRBD1. This sequence was found in a woman between 18 and 29 years old with Graves' hyperthyroidism. The specimen was blood. CDR3 region: CASRETGTGVPQPQHF. CDR3 nucleotide sequence: TGCGCCAGCAGAGAAACCGGGACAGGGGTCCCTCAGCCCCAGCATTTT.